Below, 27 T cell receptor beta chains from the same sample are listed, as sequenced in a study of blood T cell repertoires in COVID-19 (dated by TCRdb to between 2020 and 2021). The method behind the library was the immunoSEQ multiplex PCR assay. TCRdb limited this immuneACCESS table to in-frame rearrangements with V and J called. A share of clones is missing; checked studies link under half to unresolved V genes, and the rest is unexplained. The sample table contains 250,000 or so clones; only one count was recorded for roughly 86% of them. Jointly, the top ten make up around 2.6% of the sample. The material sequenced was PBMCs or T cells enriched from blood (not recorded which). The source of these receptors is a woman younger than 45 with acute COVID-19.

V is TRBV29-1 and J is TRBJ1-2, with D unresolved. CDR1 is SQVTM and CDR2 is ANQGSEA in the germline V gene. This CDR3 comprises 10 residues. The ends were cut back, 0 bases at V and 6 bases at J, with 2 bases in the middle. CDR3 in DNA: TGCAGCGTTGAAGATAATGGCTACACCTTC. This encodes CSVEDNGYTF.

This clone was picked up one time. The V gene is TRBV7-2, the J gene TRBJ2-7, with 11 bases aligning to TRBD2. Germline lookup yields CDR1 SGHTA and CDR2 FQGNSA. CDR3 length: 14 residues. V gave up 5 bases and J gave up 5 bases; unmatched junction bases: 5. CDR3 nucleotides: TGTGCCAGCAGCCGTAGCGGGGGGGCGGACGAGCAGTACTTC. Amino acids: CASSRSGGADEQYF.

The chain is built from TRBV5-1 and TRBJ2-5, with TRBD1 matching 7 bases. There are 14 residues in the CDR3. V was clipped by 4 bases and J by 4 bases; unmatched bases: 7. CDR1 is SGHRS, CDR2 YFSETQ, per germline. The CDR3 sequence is CASSPGTATETQYF. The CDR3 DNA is TGCGCCAGCAGCCCGGGGACAGCTACAGAGACCCAGTACTTC. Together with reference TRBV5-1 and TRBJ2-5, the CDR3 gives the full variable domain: KAGVTQTPRYLIKTRGQQVTLSCSPISGHRSVSWYQQTPGQGLQFLFEYFSETQRNKGNFPGRFSGRQFSNSRSEMNVSTLELGDSALYLCASSPGTATETQYFGPGTRLLVL.

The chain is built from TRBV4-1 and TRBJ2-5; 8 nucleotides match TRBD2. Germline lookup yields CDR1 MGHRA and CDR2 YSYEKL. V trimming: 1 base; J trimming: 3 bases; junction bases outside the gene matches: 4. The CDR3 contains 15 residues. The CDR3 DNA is TGCGCCAGCAGCCAAGTTACTAGCGGAAAAGAGACCCAGTACTTC. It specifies CASSQVTSGKETQYF.

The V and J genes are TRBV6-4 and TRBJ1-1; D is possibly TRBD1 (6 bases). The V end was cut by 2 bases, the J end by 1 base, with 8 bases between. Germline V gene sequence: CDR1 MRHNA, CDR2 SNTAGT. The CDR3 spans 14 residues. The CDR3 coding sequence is TGTGCCAGCAGTGACACGGACAGGAACACTGAAGCTTTCTTT. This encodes CASSDTDRNTEAFF.

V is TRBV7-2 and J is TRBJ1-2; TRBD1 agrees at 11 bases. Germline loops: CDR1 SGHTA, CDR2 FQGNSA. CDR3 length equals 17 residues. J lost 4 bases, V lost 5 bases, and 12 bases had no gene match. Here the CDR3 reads CASSGGQGAHEVYGYTF. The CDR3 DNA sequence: TGTGCCAGCAGCGGCGGACAGGGGGCTCACGAGGTCTATGGCTACACCTTC.

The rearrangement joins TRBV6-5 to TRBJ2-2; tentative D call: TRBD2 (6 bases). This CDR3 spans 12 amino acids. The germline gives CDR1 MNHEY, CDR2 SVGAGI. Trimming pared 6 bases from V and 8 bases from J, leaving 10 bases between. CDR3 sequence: CASSGGGGELFF. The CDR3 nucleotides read TGTGCCAGCAGCGGGGGTGGGGGGGAGCTGTTTTTT.

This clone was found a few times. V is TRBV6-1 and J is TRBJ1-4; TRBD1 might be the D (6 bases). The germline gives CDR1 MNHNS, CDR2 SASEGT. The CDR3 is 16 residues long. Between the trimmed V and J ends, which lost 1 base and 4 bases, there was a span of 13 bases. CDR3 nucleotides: TGTGCCAGCAGTGAAGAGGGAGGGGGGTTTAATGAAAAACTGTTTTTT. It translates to CASSEEGGGFNEKLFF.

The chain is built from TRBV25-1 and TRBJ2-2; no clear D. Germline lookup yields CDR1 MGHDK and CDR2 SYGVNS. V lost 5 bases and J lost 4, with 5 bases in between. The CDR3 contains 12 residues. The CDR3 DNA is TGTGCCAGCAGTACGGGCACCGGGGAGCTGTTTTTT. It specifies CASSTGTGELFF.

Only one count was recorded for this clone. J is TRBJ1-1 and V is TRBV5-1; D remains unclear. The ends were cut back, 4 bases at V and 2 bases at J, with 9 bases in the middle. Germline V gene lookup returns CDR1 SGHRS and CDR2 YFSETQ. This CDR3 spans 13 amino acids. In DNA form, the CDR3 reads TGCGCCAGCAGCCGGGAATTTAACACTGAAGCTTTCTTT. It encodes CASSREFNTEAFF. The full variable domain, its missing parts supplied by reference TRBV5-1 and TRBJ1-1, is KAGVTQTPRYLIKTRGQQVTLSCSPISGHRSVSWYQQTPGQGLQFLFEYFSETQRNKGNFPGRFSGRQFSNSRSEMNVSTLELGDSALYLCASSREFNTEAFFGQGTRLTVV.

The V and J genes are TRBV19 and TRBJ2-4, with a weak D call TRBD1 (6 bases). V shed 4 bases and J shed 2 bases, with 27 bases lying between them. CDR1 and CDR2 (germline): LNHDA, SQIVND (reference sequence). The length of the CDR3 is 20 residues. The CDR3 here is CASSSWVRGTGKKSKNIQYF. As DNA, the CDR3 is TGTGCCAGTAGTAGCTGGGTCCGGGGAACAGGGAAGAAGTCCAAAAACATTCAGTACTTC.

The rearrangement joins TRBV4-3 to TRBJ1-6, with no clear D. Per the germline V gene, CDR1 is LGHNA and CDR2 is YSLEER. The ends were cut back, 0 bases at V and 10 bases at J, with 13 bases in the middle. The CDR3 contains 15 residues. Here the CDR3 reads CASSQDQMVNSPLHF. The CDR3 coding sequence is TGCGCCAGCAGCCAAGATCAGATGGTCAACTCACCCCTCCACTTT.

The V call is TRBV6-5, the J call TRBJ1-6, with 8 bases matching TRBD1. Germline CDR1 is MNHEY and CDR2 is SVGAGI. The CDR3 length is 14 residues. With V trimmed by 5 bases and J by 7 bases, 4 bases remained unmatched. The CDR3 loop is CASSPAGGNSPLHF. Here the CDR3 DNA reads TGTGCCAGCAGTCCTGCAGGGGGCAATTCACCCCTCCACTTT.

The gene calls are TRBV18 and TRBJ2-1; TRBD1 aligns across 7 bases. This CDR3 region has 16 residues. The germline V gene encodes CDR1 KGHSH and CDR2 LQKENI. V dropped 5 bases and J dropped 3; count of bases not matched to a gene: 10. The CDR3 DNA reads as TGTGCCAGCTCATTGCCGACAGGGCAAATCTACAATGAGCAGTTCTTC. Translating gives CASSLPTGQIYNEQFF.

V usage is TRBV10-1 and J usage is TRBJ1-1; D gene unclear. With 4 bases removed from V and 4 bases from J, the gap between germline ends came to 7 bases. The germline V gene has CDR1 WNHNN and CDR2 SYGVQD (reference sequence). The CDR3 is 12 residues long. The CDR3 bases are TGCGCCAGCAGTGGGGCAGGCACTGAAGCTTTCTTT. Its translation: CASSGAGTEAFF.

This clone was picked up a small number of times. The CDR3 loop is CSVESGGAPIEAFF. DNA of the CDR3: TGCAGCGTTGAATCGGGGGGGGCCCCGATTGAAGCTTTCTTT. The rearrangement uses TRBV29-1 and TRBJ1-1; weak D call: TRBD1 (6 bases). V shed 2 bases and J shed 7 bases, with 17 bases lying between them. The CDR3 covers 14 residues. Germline lookup yields CDR1 SQVTM and CDR2 ANQGSEA.

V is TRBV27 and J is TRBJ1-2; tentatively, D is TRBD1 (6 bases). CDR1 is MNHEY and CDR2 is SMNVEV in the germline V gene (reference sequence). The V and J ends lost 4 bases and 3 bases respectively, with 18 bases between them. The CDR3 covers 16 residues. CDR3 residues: CASSSLHRVWDYGYTF. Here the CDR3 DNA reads TGTGCCAGCAGTTCCCTACACAGGGTGTGGGACTATGGCTACACCTTC.

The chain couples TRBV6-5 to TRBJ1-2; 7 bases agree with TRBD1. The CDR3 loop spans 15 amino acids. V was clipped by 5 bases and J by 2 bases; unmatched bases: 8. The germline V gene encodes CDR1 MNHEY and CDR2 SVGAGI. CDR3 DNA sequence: TGTGCCAGCAGTCCGAAGGGGGCGCGGAACTATGGCTACACCTTC. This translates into CASSPKGARNYGYTF.

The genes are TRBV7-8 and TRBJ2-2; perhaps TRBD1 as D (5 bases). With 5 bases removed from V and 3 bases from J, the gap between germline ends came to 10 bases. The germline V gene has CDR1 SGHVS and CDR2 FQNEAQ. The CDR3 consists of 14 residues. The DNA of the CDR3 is TGTGCCAGCAGCGATACAGGAGACACCGGGGAGCTGTTTTTT. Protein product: CASSDTGDTGELFF.

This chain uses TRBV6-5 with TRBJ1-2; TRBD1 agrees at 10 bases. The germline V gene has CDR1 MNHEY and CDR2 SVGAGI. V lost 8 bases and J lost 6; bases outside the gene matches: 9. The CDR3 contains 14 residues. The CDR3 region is CASSTPGQGNGYTF. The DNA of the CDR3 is TGTGCCAGCTCTACACCGGGACAGGGGAATGGCTACACCTTC.

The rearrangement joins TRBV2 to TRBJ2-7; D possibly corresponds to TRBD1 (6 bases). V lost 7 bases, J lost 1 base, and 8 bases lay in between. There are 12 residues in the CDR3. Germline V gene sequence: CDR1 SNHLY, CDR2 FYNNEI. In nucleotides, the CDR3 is TGTGCCAGCATGACAGGATCCTACGAGCAGTACTTC. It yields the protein CASMTGSYEQYF.

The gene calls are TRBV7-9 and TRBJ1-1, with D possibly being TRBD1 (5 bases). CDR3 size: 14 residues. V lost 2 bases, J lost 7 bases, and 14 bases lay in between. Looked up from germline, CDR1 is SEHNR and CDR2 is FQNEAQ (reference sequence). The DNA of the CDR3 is TGTGCCAGCAGCTTAATGGGGGGAGAGGATGAAGCTTTCTTT. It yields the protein CASSLMGGEDEAFF.

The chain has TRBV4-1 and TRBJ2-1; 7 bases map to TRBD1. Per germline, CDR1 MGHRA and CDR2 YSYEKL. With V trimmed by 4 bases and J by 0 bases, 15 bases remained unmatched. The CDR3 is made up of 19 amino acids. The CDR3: CASSPRSPQTGSSYNEQFF. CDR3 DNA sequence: TGCGCCAGCAGCCCCCGATCACCCCAGACAGGGAGCTCCTACAATGAGCAGTTCTTC.

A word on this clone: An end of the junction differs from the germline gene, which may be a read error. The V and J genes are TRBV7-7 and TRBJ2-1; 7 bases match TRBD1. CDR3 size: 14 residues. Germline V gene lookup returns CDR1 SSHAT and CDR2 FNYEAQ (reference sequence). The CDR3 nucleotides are TGTGCTAGCAGCTTCTACAGGGGCGGTAATGAGCAGTTCTTC. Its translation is CASSFYRGGNEQFF. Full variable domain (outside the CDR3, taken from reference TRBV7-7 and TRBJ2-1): GAGVSQSPRYKVTKRGQDVTLRCDPISSHATLYWYQQALGQGPEFLTYFNYEAQPDKSGLPSDRFSAERPEGSISTLTIQRTEQRDSAMYRCASSFYRGGNEQFFGPGTRLTVL.

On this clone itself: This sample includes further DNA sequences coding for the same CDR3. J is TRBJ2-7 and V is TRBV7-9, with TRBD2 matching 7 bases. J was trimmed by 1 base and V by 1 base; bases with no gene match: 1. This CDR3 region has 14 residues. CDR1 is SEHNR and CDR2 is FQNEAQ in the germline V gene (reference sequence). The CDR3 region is CASSLEGGSYEQYF. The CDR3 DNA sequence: TGTGCCAGCAGCTTAGAGGGAGGGTCCTACGAGCAGTACTTC.

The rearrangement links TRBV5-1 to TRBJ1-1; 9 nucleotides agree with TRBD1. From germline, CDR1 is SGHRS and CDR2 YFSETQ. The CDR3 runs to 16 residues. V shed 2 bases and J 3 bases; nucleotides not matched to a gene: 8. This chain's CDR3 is CASSLIPGQGYTEAFF. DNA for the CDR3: TGCGCCAGCAGCTTAATACCGGGACAGGGATACACTGAAGCTTTCTTT.

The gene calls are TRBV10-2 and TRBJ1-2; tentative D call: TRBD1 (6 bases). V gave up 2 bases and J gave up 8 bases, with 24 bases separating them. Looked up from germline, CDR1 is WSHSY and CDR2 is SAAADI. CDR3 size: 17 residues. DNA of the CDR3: TGCGCCAGCAGTGAGCTACATTCCACAGGGTATTCAGGGGGCTACACCTTC. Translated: CASSELHSTGYSGGYTF.